Below are 12 T cell receptor beta chains sequenced from a single sample in a study of cytomegalovirus exposure and HLA in healthy donors. Researchers ran the PCR with 60 Vbeta and 13 Jbeta primers. TCRdb keeps only in-frame clones here, not all; method: immunoSEQ multiplex PCR. The table shows 170,000 or so clones, with roughly 84% occurring only once. The specimen was PBMCs. The receptors derive from a boy aged 2 to 9 in good health and CMV-seronegative.

The rearrangement joins TRBV6-6 to TRBJ2-7; 10 bases map to TRBD2. The CDR3 has 16 residues. Germline-derived CDR1 and CDR2 are MNHNY and SVGAGI (reference sequence). The V segment lost 2 bases and the J segment 5 bases; nucleotides outside the gene matches: 9. CDR3 loop: CASSYGSGRAGDEQYF. The CDR3 bases are TGTGCCAGCAGTTACGGAAGCGGGAGGGCCGGGGACGAGCAGTACTTC.

V is TRBV25-1 and J is TRBJ2-7, with D possibly TRBD2 on 5 matching bases. Trimming stripped 6 bases from V and 0 bases from J, with 9 bases between. The CDR3 is made up of 13 amino acids. The germline V gene has CDR1 MGHDK and CDR2 SYGVNS. This CDR3 is CASSLGGSYEQYF. The CDR3 coding sequence is TGTGCCAGCAGCCTCGGAGGCTCCTACGAGCAGTACTTC.

The chain carries TRBV6-1 and TRBJ1-2; the D gene is possibly TRBD1 (6 bases). The V gene lost 4 bases and the J gene lost 0 bases, with 12 bases spanning the gap. The CDR3 is made up of 15 amino acids. CDR1 and CDR2 from the germline V gene are MNHNS and SASEGT. The CDR3 reads CASSVRWTANYGYTF. The CDR3, as DNA: TGTGCCAGCAGTGTGCGTTGGACAGCTAACTATGGCTACACCTTC.

The chain couples TRBV19 to TRBJ2-2, with a possible D match to TRBD1 (6 bases). The V end was cut by 6 bases, the J end by 3 bases, with 11 bases between. The CDR3 consists of 14 residues. Germline V CDR1 and CDR2: LNHDA, SQIVND (reference sequence). The CDR3 reads CASRIQGHTGELFF. As DNA, the CDR3 is TGTGCCAGTAGAATCCAGGGGCACACCGGGGAGCTGTTTTTT.

The CDR3 nucleotides read TGTGCCAGCAGCTTAAGAATAGCGGGACCGCAAGAGACCCAGTACTTC. Amino acid sequence: CASSLRIAGPQETQYF. The chain combines TRBV7-9 with TRBJ2-5; 8 bases agree with TRBD2. CDR1 and CDR2 from the germline V gene are SEHNR and FQNEAQ (reference sequence). There are 16 residues in the CDR3. V gave up 2 bases and J gave up 2 bases; unmatched junction bases: 7.

The V call is TRBV29-1, the J call TRBJ1-4; D is possibly TRBD1 (6 bases). Looked up from germline, CDR1 is SQVTM and CDR2 is ANQGSEA. V shed 4 bases and J shed 2 bases, with 11 bases lying between them. This CDR3 spans 14 amino acids. This CDR3 is CSVGTGPTNEKLFF. CDR3 nucleotide sequence: TGCAGCGTTGGAACAGGGCCGACTAATGAAAAACTGTTTTTT. The full variable domain, in which reference TRBV29-1 and TRBJ1-4 provide the parts outside the CDR3, is SAVISQKPSRDICQRGTSLTIQCQVDSQVTMMFWYRQQPGQSLTLIATANQGSEATYESGFVIDKFPISRPNLTFSTLTVSNMSPEDSSIYLCSVGTGPTNEKLFFGSGTQLSVL.

This sequence joins TRBV18 and TRBJ1-1; tentative D call: TRBD1 (5 bases). CDR3 length equals 13 residues. V shed 2 bases and J shed 5 bases, with 9 bases lying between them. In germline, CDR1 is KGHSH, CDR2 LQKENI. The CDR3 sequence: CASSPSGRTEAFF. In DNA form, the CDR3 reads TGTGCCAGCTCACCATCAGGGCGTACTGAAGCTTTCTTT.

The chain joins TRBV7-3 to TRBJ2-3, with 10 bases matching TRBD1. From germline, CDR1 is SGHTA and CDR2 FQGTGA. V trimming: 5 bases; J trimming: 0 bases; junction bases outside the gene matches: 5. The CDR3 covers 16 residues. CDR3 sequence: CASSPRTGGSTDTQYF. DNA of the CDR3: TGTGCCAGCAGCCCCCGGACAGGGGGAAGCACAGATACGCAGTATTTT.

This clone was recorded only once. The rearrangement links TRBV11-2 to TRBJ2-1, with TRBD2 matching 11 bases. The CDR3 has 14 amino acids. J was trimmed by 5 bases and V by 6 bases; bases with no gene match: 3. CDR1 is SGHAT, CDR2 FQNNGV, per germline. CDR3 DNA sequence: TGTGCCAGCAGACGACTAGCGGGAAACAATGAGCAGTTCTTC. Encoded protein: CASRRLAGNNEQFF. Full variable domain (remainder filled in from reference TRBV11-2 and TRBJ2-1): EAGVAQSPRYKIIEKRQSVAFWCNPISGHATLYWYQQILGQGPKLLIQFQNNGVVDDSQLPKDRFSAERLKGVDSTLKIQPAKLEDSAVYLCASRRLAGNNEQFFGPGTRLTVL.

This clone has only one observation. CDR3 bases: TGCGCCAGCAGCTTCGACACCTCCTATGGCTACACCTTC. Protein sequence: CASSFDTSYGYTF. V gene TRBV5-1 combines with J gene TRBJ1-2, with D uncertain. V lost 2 bases and J lost 4, with 9 bases in between. Germline V gives CDR1 SGHRS, CDR2 YFSETQ. The CDR3 has 13 residues.

The chain is built from TRBV19 and TRBJ1-4; 7 bases match TRBD1. The CDR3 contains 18 residues. V gave up 4 bases and J gave up 7 bases; unmatched junction bases: 18. In germline, CDR1 is LNHDA, CDR2 SQIVND (reference sequence). CDR3 in amino acids: CASSKGGLDRARTEKLFF. CDR3 sequence (DNA): TGTGCCAGTAGTAAAGGAGGCCTCGACAGGGCCCGTACTGAAAAACTGTTTTTT. The variable domain in full, completed from reference TRBV19 and TRBJ1-4, reads DGGITQSPKYLFRKEGQNVTLSCEQNLNHDAMYWYRQDPGQGLRLIYYSQIVNDFQKGDIAEGYSVSREKKESFPLTVTSAQKNPTAFYLCASSKGGLDRARTEKLFFGSGTQLSVL.

V gene TRBV9 combines with J gene TRBJ2-7; the D gene is possibly TRBD2 (6 bases). Germline assignment: CDR1 SGDLS and CDR2 YYNGEE. The germline V and J ends were trimmed by 4 bases and 7 bases, with 15 bases remaining between them. This CDR3 region has 13 residues. CDR3 in DNA: TGTGCCAGCAGCTACCGGGACTCGGGGGAGCAGTACTTC. Translation: CASSYRDSGEQYF.